This TCR beta chain originates from a study of T cell responses to AZD1222 COVID-19 vaccine (dated by TCRdb to the early 2020s). Study-level background: Because spike-specific TCR depth and breadth did not differ between the two schedules, AZD1222 recipients who got a second dose at roughly 4 weeks were pooled with those who got a second dose at roughly 12 weeks. Enrollment into the trials was organized by age into subgroups of 18-55, 56-69 and 70-plus years, and those subgroups contained roughly 150, 30 and 60 TCR-sequenced participants, respectively. A total of just over 230 trial participants underwent TCR sequencing, of whom roughly 210 had received two doses of AZD1222 and approximately 25 had received two doses of the MenACWY control vaccine. Overall results and qualifications from the work: Reportedly, almost half of the unique spike-specific TCRs recognized epitopes lying outside the regions that are mutated in the B.1.351 and B.1.1.7 variants. Participants were mostly white British, with more females than males. The authors suggested clonal diversity may have been underestimated. In the small 56-69-year group, the increase in depth fell short of significance, most likely because of low power. After two AZD1222 doses, spike-specific TCR breadth and depth were significantly higher than at day 0 and than in MenACWY recipients. Conclusions about previously exposed vaccinees are limited, since just five to seven AZD1222 recipients were seropositive for SARS-CoV-2 at baseline. The whole spike protein was spanned by vaccine-associated CD4 TCRs, and dominant responses were seen in regions 160-218 and 743-854. Because no day 14 peak-response samples were available, repertoires were characterized only after the peak T cell response.

The CDR3 regions of human TCRbeta chains were analyzed by immunosequencing. Per the source publication's procedure: TCRs in the repertoires were compared against a reference library of SARS-CoV-2-specific TCRs that had been generated with the MIRA antigen-specificity platform. Breadth was defined as the fraction of unique TCRs that were SARS-CoV-2-associated, and depth was defined as the fraction of total T cells that were SARS-CoV-2-associated. Each spike-specific TCR was assigned to its reactive spike region and to a CD4 or CD8 class using the MIRA data. Log10-transformed breadth and depth values were compared by one-way ANOVA with Sidak's multiple comparisons tests. Here the immuneACCESS table is served through TCRdb, limited to in-frame sequences with V and J called. Missing clones are a known gap in these copies; in checked studies unresolved V genes cover under half, and the rest lacks a known reason. For V, J and clone size, that table is used; D and trimming come from the DNA. A total of more than 70,000 clones appear in this sample, approximately 83% of them only once. The ten largest make up about 7.5% of the sample.

Points on this clone: It has no known antigen specificity. Base quality data are lacking; no much larger clone is found one base away.

CDR1 is given as SGHNT and CDR2 as YENEEA, both from the germline V gene. The CDR3, cysteine through phenylalanine, is 13 amino acids long. The sequence is cut down to CDR3 DNA, 39 bases in frame from base 1. V and J lose 5 bases and 12 bases, and a span of 17 bases separates them. This sample's time point label indicates: baseline before first vaccination. The vaccinee samples were drawn from two UK trials, COV001 and COV002, one of which was a single-blind randomized controlled phase 2/3 trial testing AZD1222 (ChAdOx1 nCoV-19) in healthy adults. For TCRbeta chain sequencing, PBMC samples were collected from trial participants at day 0 and at day 28 after the second dose.

The sequencing here drew on peripheral blood, taken on day 0 of AZD1222 vaccination. The sequence was collected from an adult in good health. The rearrangement combines TRBV11-3 with TRBJ2-1; the D gene lacks a confident call. The CDR3 protein sequence reads: CASSPRSGRGQFF. The DNA sequence follows: TGTGCCAGCAGCCCGCGCTCGGGCCGCGGGCAGTTCTTC.